The 26 T cell receptor beta chains in this list originate from one sample, sequenced in a study of blood T cell repertoires in COVID-19. Sequenced by immunoSEQ multiplex PCR; TCRdb stores in-frame clones only, minus some. The profile shows about 110,000 clones, 80% to 90% of them singletons. The sequencing sample was made of peripheral blood. The receptors originated from an elderly woman with active or convalescent COVID-19.

The genes are TRBV6-5 and TRBJ1-6; D ambiguous. This CDR3 has 13 amino acids. V was pared by 11 bases and J by 0 bases, with 8 bases between. The germline gives CDR1 MNHEY, CDR2 SVGAGI. As DNA, the CDR3 is TGTGCCTGCAAGAGCTCCTATAATTCACCCCTCCACTTT. This gives the protein CACKSSYNSPLHF.

The J gene is TRBJ2-7, the V gene TRBV5-1, with 7 positions matching TRBD2. CDR1 is SGHRS, CDR2 YFSETQ, per germline. With V trimmed by 4 bases and J by 6 bases, 10 bases remained unmatched. The CDR3 extends over 14 amino acids. For the CDR3, the DNA is TGCGCCAGCAGCCCGGGGAGGGGAGGGCGCGAGCAGTACTTC. Its translation: CASSPGRGGREQYF.

The chain has TRBV3-1 (or the pseudogene TRBV3-2) and TRBJ1-2; D unresolved. Germline loops: CDR1 LGHDT, CDR2 YNNKEL (reference sequence). The V end lost 6 bases, the J end lost 4 bases, and 9 bases lay between the germline ends. The CDR3 is 12 residues long. In nucleotides, the CDR3 is TGTGCCAGCAGGGCCGGGGTCTATGGCTACACCTTC. Residues: CASRAGVYGYTF.

This chain joins TRBV6-6 and TRBJ2-3, with TRBD1 matching 12 bases. The junction had 7 bases not matched to a gene; V was cut back by 6 bases and J by 3 bases. The CDR3 extends over 16 amino acids. Germline lookup yields CDR1 MNHNY and CDR2 SVGAGI (reference sequence). This chain's CDR3 is CASRSPGQGATDTQYF. The CDR3 bases are TGTGCCAGCAGGTCCCCGGGACAGGGGGCAACAGATACGCAGTATTTT.

The rearrangement joins TRBV6-5 to TRBJ2-3; D perhaps matches TRBD2 (5 bases). V was clipped by 2 bases and J by 0 bases, with 9 bases between them. There are 15 residues in the CDR3. Germline lookup yields CDR1 MNHEY and CDR2 SVGAGI. The CDR3 DNA is TGTGCCAGCAGTTACGGACTTACTAGCACAGATACGCAGTATTTT. Residues: CASSYGLTSTDTQYF.

The chain carries TRBV7-3 and TRBJ2-3, with 13 bases fitting TRBD2. The germline gives CDR1 SGHTA, CDR2 FQGTGA. Trimming removed 5 bases from V and 10 bases from J; junction bases left unmatched: 12. The CDR3 extends over 16 amino acids. The CDR3 here is CASSPQPGTSGTAQYF. CDR3 DNA sequence: TGTGCCAGCAGCCCTCAACCTGGGACTAGCGGGACGGCGCAGTATTTT.

The V and J genes are TRBV4-1 and TRBJ1-5; D is undetermined. The CDR3 contains 15 residues. Germline loops: CDR1 MGHRA, CDR2 YSYEKL. Trimming took 2 bases from V and 1 from J, leaving 9 bases between them. CDR3 nucleotide sequence: TGCGCCAGCAGCCAACGGGGATTAAGCAATCAGCCCCAGCATTTT. This gives the protein CASSQRGLSNQPQHF.

The rearrangement links TRBV5-1 to TRBJ2-4; 9 bases map to TRBD2. CDR1 is SGHRS and CDR2 is YFSETQ in the germline V gene. The J segment lost 7 bases and the V segment lost 4 bases, leaving 15 bases of the junction unmatched. The CDR3 contains 17 residues. The CDR3 loop is CASSLLSGRGFQNIQYF. The DNA for the CDR3 is TGCGCCAGCAGCCTACTTAGCGGGAGAGGATTTCAGAACATTCAGTACTTC.

The rearrangement joins TRBV10-2 to TRBJ2-7, with 8 bases aligning to TRBD2. Germline V gene data show CDR1 as WSHSY and CDR2 as SAAADI. Losses at the gene ends were 7 bases for V and 7 bases for J; bases not matched to a gene: 12. This CDR3 is built from 14 residues. This CDR3 reads CASMTTSRGGEQYF. The CDR3 DNA sequence: TGCGCCAGCATGACGACTTCCCGGGGGGGTGAGCAGTACTTC.

The genes are TRBV7-9 and TRBJ2-1, with TRBD2 matching over 12 bases. V was clipped by 4 bases and J by 5 bases; unmatched bases: 3. Germline assignment: CDR1 SEHNR and CDR2 FQNEAQ (reference sequence). The CDR3 is 15 residues long. The CDR3 reads CASSSLAGGDNEQFF. CDR3 coding DNA: TGTGCCAGCAGCTCTCTAGCGGGAGGGGACAATGAGCAGTTCTTC.

This chain joins TRBV28 and TRBJ1-4, with a weak D call TRBD1 (5 bases). Germline assignment: CDR1 MDHEN and CDR2 SYDVKM. CDR3 size: 13 residues. Deletions cut 4 bases from V and 8 bases from J, with 11 bases between. The CDR3 here is CASSSDSREKLFF. The CDR3 region has the DNA TGTGCCAGCAGTTCCGACAGTCGAGAAAAACTGTTTTTT.

The chain's CDR3 is CASSVKQGPGGANVLTF. In nucleotides, the CDR3 is TGTGCCAGTAGTGTAAAACAGGGGCCCGGGGGGGCCAACGTCCTGACTTTC. The J gene is TRBJ2-6, the V gene TRBV19; TRBD1 agrees at 7 bases. Germline CDR1 and CDR2: LNHDA and SQIVND (reference sequence). Germline trimming cut 5 bases from V and 4 bases from J; bases unmatched to any gene: 11. CDR3 size: 17 residues.

This clone was counted between two and nine times. The chain uses TRBV30 and TRBJ1-2; D remains unclear. There are 13 residues in the CDR3. Germline V gene data show CDR1 as GTSNPN and CDR2 as SVGIG (reference sequence). The germline V and J ends were trimmed by 4 bases and 3 bases, with 12 bases remaining between them. This chain's CDR3 is CAWKPSDYYGYTF. CDR3 in DNA: TGTGCCTGGAAACCATCTGACTACTATGGCTACACCTTC.

This clone showed up just a few times. The V and J genes are TRBV3-1 (or the pseudogene TRBV3-2) and TRBJ1-2; TRBD1 aligns across 8 bases. The CDR3 runs to 15 residues. After removal of 0 bases from V and 8 bases from J, the junction contained 8 bases not matched to a gene. The germline V gene encodes CDR1 LGHDT and CDR2 YNNKEL (reference sequence). The CDR3 DNA follows: TGTGCCAGCAGCCAAGACGCTGGGACAGGAAGGGGCTACACCTTC. It is translated as CASSQDAGTGRGYTF.

V and J are TRBV5-1 and TRBJ2-7, with TRBD2 as a possible D gene (7 bases). The CDR3 totals 15 residues. The V and J ends lost 0 bases and 0 bases respectively, with 10 bases between them. Germline V gene lookup returns CDR1 SGHRS and CDR2 YFSETQ. CDR3 residues: CASSLGRGLSYEQYF. CDR3 bases: TGCGCCAGCAGCTTGGGGCGGGGGCTCTCCTACGAGCAGTACTTC.

V and J are TRBV5-1 and TRBJ2-1; possibly TRBD2 for D (6 bases). The CDR3 is 16 residues long. The V end was cut by 4 bases, the J end by 1 base, with 15 bases between. The V gene's germline CDR1 is SGHRS and CDR2 YFSETQ. CDR3 in DNA: TGCGCCAGCAGCCCGGTCCAGCGGGCATCCTACAATGAGCAGTTCTTC. It encodes CASSPVQRASYNEQFF.

V is TRBV7-9 and J is TRBJ1-1; TRBD1 aligns across 7 bases. Germline V gives CDR1 SEHNR, CDR2 FQNEAQ (reference sequence). The V gene end was trimmed by 3 bases and the J gene end by 1 base; junction bases not matched to a gene: 5. CDR3 size: 15 residues. In DNA, the CDR3 is TGTGCCAGCAGCTTTTATGGACAGGCGAACACTGAAGCTTTCTTT. The encoded protein is CASSFYGQANTEAFF.

Only one count was recorded for this clone. J is TRBJ2-3 and V is TRBV5-1; 10 bases fit TRBD2. This CDR3 spans 14 amino acids. Germline V gives CDR1 SGHRS, CDR2 YFSETQ. The J segment lost 6 bases and the V segment lost 4 bases, leaving 5 bases of the junction unmatched. As DNA, the CDR3 is TGCGCCAGCAGCGCCGGACTAGCGGAGGATACGCAGTATTTT. Encoded protein: CASSAGLAEDTQYF.

The sample holds one count of this clone. The rearrangement links TRBV19 to TRBJ1-1, with D possibly TRBD1 on 5 matching bases. Looked up from germline, CDR1 is LNHDA and CDR2 is SQIVND (reference sequence). The CDR3 covers 16 residues. V lost 7 bases, J lost 6 bases, and 24 bases lay in between. CDR3: CASIRDSGVPFSEAFF. The DNA of the CDR3 is TGTGCCAGTATTAGAGACAGCGGGGTACCCTTTTCTGAAGCTTTCTTT.

The sample holds one count of this clone. The germline gene is not matched at one end of the junction; a read error may be the cause. The chain recombines TRBV7-7 with TRBJ2-1; D call uncertain. In germline, CDR1 is SSHAT, CDR2 FNYEAQ (reference sequence). The CDR3 contains 14 residues. DNA for the CDR3: TGTGCTAGCAGCCCACAAAGCGCGCTCGGGGAGCAGTTCTTC. This translates into CASSPQSALGEQFF.

In its sample, this clone was seen once. The gene calls are TRBV19 and TRBJ1-4; D unclear. V gave up 3 bases and J gave up 8 bases, with 13 bases separating them. There are 14 residues in the CDR3. Per the germline V gene, CDR1 is LNHDA and CDR2 is SQIVND (reference sequence). The CDR3 nucleotides are TGTGCCAGTAGTATCGTCAACGAGGTAGAAAAACTGTTTTTT. The encoded protein is CASSIVNEVEKLFF.

The chain links TRBV28 to TRBJ2-7, with 10 bases that match TRBD2. V shed 6 bases and J 6 bases; nucleotides not matched to a gene: 11. This CDR3 region has 15 residues. From germline, CDR1 is MDHEN and CDR2 SYDVKM. Here the CDR3 DNA reads TGTGCCAGCAGCGACCCATCTAGCGGGAGTTCCGAGCAGTACTTC. This gives the protein CASSDPSSGSSEQYF.

This clone was seen a few times. The chain joins TRBV5-1 to TRBJ2-7; D is unclear. The CDR3 is 14 residues long. The V gene lost 4 bases and the J gene lost 0 bases, with 11 bases spanning the gap. The V gene's germline CDR1 is SGHRS and CDR2 YFSETQ. In nucleotides, the CDR3 is TGCGCCAGCAGCGTATCGGCGGCCTCCTACGAGCAGTACTTC. Protein: CASSVSAASYEQYF.

The chain employs TRBV1 and TRBJ2-3; the table calls TRBD2, which could not be checked here. TRBV1 is shown as a pseudogene. The CDR3 sequence is 15 residues long. DNA of the CDR3: TGCACCAGCAGCCAAGATCCCCCTAGCTGCGATACGCAGTATTTT. Its translation is CTSSQDPPSCDTQYF.

The chain carries TRBV15 and TRBJ2-7; 8 nucleotides align to TRBD2. CDR1 is LNHNV, CDR2 YYDKDF, per germline (reference sequence). Trimming took 1 base from V and 0 from J; bases not matched to a gene: 5. The CDR3 has 16 residues. The CDR3 sequence: CATSRVIAGRSYEQYF. CDR3 DNA sequence: TGTGCCACCAGCAGAGTGATAGCGGGACGCTCCTACGAGCAGTACTTC. Full variable domain (rest looked up from reference TRBV15 and TRBJ2-7): DAMVIQNPRYQVTQFGKPVTLSCSQTLNHNVMYWYQQKSSQAPKLLFHYYDKDFNNEADTPDNFQSRRPNTSFCFLDIRSPGLGDTAMYLCATSRVIAGRSYEQYFGPGTRLTVT.

This clone appeared a single time. The chain links TRBV18 to TRBJ2-7; 10 nucleotides line up with TRBD1. After removal of 3 bases from V and 7 bases from J, the junction contained 3 bases not matched to a gene. CDR3 length equals 13 residues. CDR1 is KGHSH and CDR2 is LQKENI in the germline V gene. The CDR3 region is CASSPGQGWEQYF. The CDR3 DNA follows: TGTGCCAGCTCACCGGGACAGGGGTGGGAGCAGTACTTC.